The following is a T cell receptor beta chain sequence with its context. The data belong to a study of blood T cell repertoires in COVID-19. Study summary: Samples came from the United States, Italy and Spain, spanning acute and convalescent COVID-19.

V lost 3 bases to trimming and J lost 7 bases, with 15 bases between them. The V gene's germline CDR1 is LNHDA and CDR2 SQIVND (reference sequence). The CDR3 totals 15 residues. As originally analysed: For nucleated cells, counts were estimated from reference gene primer amplification. Clones were sequenced by immunoSEQ multiplex PCR, and TCRdb holds only the in-frame ones, with some missing. V, J and clone size derive from that table, while D and trimming were established from the DNA sequence. The top ten hold approximately 4.5% of the sample, which has 95,000 to 110,000 clones, about 80% seen once.

Sequencing was performed on peripheral blood. This TCR was recovered from a man between 65 and 85 years old with acute or convalescent COVID-19. J is TRBJ2-2 and V is TRBV19, with a possible D match to TRBD1 (6 bases). The CDR3 loop is CASSMRGGLDGELFF. The CDR3 region has the DNA TGTGCCAGTAGTATGAGAGGGGGATTGGACGGGGAGCTGTTTTTT.